This is a list of T cell receptor beta chains from one sample in a study of blood T cell repertoires in COVID-19. TCRdb's copy holds only in-frame clones and misses some; the assay was immunoSEQ multiplex PCR. Of 250,000 or so clones listed, approximately 81% are singletons. Sequenced material: peripheral blood. The receptors were sampled from a man aged 55-75 years with acute or convalescent COVID-19. Both conserved end residues are part of each CDR3. The order of the fields is J gene, clone size, V gene, D gene, CDR3 protein, CDR3 DNA. The D gene is left open where the match is weak. Some rows have no size entry. The others give once, few or many, or a class for an expanded clone.

J gene: TRBJ2-1
clone size: .
V gene: TRBV7-9
D gene: TRBD2
CDR3 protein: CASSFGRTRTRRGNEQFF
CDR3 DNA: TGTGCCAGCAGCTTCGGTCGGACTAGGACTAGGAGGGGCAATGAGCAGTTCTTC

J gene: TRBJ2-5
clone size: few
V gene: TRBV21-1
D gene: .
CDR3 protein: CASSRVGREETQYF
CDR3 DNA: TGTGCCAGCAGCAGAGTGGGCAGGGAAGAGACCCAGTACTTC

J gene: TRBJ2-1
clone size: .
V gene: TRBV25-1
D gene: .
CDR3 protein: CASSETSNNEQFF
CDR3 DNA: TGTGCCAGCAGTGAGACTAGTAACAATGAGCAGTTCTTC

J gene: TRBJ2-1
clone size: .
V gene: TRBV6-2/TRBV6-3
D gene: .
CDR3 protein: CASSLVREQFF
CDR3 DNA: TGTGCCAGCAGTTTAGTGCGCGAGCAGTTCTTC

J gene: TRBJ1-2
clone size: .
V gene: TRBV10-2
D gene: TRBD1
CDR3 protein: CASSRQDRVGNNGYTF
CDR3 DNA: TGCGCCAGCAGCCGACAGGACAGGGTTGGGAATAATGGCTACACCTTC

J gene: TRBJ1-3
clone size: .
V gene: TRBV5-1
D gene: .
CDR3 protein: CASSLSGGAGNTIYF
CDR3 DNA: TGCGCCAGCAGCTTGAGCGGGGGGGCTGGAAACACCATATATTTT

J gene: TRBJ2-6
clone size: few
V gene: TRBV5-1
D gene: TRBD1
CDR3 protein: CASSLVRTGPSGANVLTF
CDR3 DNA: TGCGCCAGCAGCTTGGTTAGGACAGGCCCCTCTGGGGCCAACGTCCTGACTTTC

J gene: TRBJ2-3
clone size: once
V gene: TRBV19
D gene: TRBD2
CDR3 protein: CASSIRSSTSVADTQYF
CDR3 DNA: TGTGCCAGTAGTATACGCTCCTCTACTAGCGTCGCAGATACGCAGTATTTT

J gene: TRBJ2-1
clone size: once
V gene: TRBV13
D gene: TRBD2
CDR3 protein: CASSLGGSPTHNEQFF
CDR3 DNA: TGTGCCAGCAGCTTGGGCGGGAGCCCGACCCACAATGAGCAGTTCTTC

J gene: TRBJ2-7
clone size: .
V gene: TRBV6-1
D gene: TRBD2
CDR3 protein: CASSEAIAGGPREQYF
CDR3 DNA: TGTGCCAGCAGTGAAGCAATTGCGGGAGGGCCGCGTGAGCAGTACTTC

J gene: TRBJ1-1
clone size: .
V gene: TRBV10-3
D gene: .
CDR3 protein: CASWGGPNTEAFF
CDR3 DNA: TGTGCCAGTTGGGGGGGCCCGAACACTGAAGCTTTCTTT

J gene: TRBJ1-2
clone size: .
V gene: TRBV5-4
D gene: .
CDR3 protein: CASSLRQSDYGYTF
CDR3 DNA: TGTGCCAGCAGCTTGCGACAGAGCGACTATGGCTACACCTTC

J gene: TRBJ2-3
clone size: .
V gene: TRBV28
D gene: TRBD1
CDR3 protein: CASRGTVSTDTQYF
CDR3 DNA: TGTGCCAGCAGGGGGACAGTCAGCACAGATACGCAGTATTTT

J gene: TRBJ2-1
clone size: .
V gene: TRBV10-3
D gene: TRBD2
CDR3 protein: CATTEVAGGGNEQFF
CDR3 DNA: TGTGCCACCACTGAGGTAGCGGGAGGGGGCAATGAGCAGTTCTTC

J gene: TRBJ1-2
clone size: .
V gene: TRBV12-3/TRBV12-4
D gene: TRBD1
CDR3 protein: CASRDTGAYGYTF
CDR3 DNA: TGTGCCAGCAGAGATACAGGGGCCTATGGCTACACCTTC

J gene: TRBJ2-1
clone size: .
V gene: TRBV3-1/TRBV3-2
D gene: TRBD2
CDR3 protein: CASSQVRTGGPGEQFF
CDR3 DNA: TGTGCCAGCAGCCAAGTTAGGACGGGGGGGCCGGGAGAGCAGTTCTTC

J gene: TRBJ2-3
clone size: .
V gene: TRBV7-3
D gene: .
CDR3 protein: CASSFGASTDTQYF
CDR3 DNA: TGTGCCAGCAGCTTTGGGGCTAGCACAGATACGCAGTATTTT

J gene: TRBJ2-6
clone size: .
V gene: TRBV28
D gene: TRBD1
CDR3 protein: CASSSGGPSSGANVLTF
CDR3 DNA: TGTGCCAGCAGTTCAGGGGGCCCGAGCTCTGGGGCCAACGTCCTGACTTTC

J gene: TRBJ2-7
clone size: .
V gene: TRBV27
D gene: .
CDR3 protein: CASKREGGYEQYF
CDR3 DNA: TGTGCCAGCAAACGTGAGGGAGGCTACGAGCAGTACTTC

J gene: TRBJ1-2
clone size: .
V gene: TRBV3-1/TRBV3-2
D gene: .
CDR3 protein: CASSPTGTYGYTF
CDR3 DNA: TGTGCCAGCAGCCCCACAGGGACCTATGGCTACACCTTC

J gene: TRBJ1-4
clone size: .
V gene: TRBV6-5
D gene: .
CDR3 protein: CASSYGQGREKLFF
CDR3 DNA: TGTGCCAGCAGTTACGGGCAGGGGCGTGAAAAACTGTTTTTT

J gene: TRBJ2-5
clone size: .
V gene: TRBV5-6
D gene: .
CDR3 protein: CASSLQVDETQYF
CDR3 DNA: TGTGCCAGCAGCCTACAGGTAGATGAGACCCAGTACTTC

J gene: TRBJ2-1
clone size: .
V gene: TRBV6-4
D gene: TRBD2
CDR3 protein: CASSDSSGSVNEQFF
CDR3 DNA: TGTGCCAGCAGTGACTCTAGCGGGAGCGTCAATGAGCAGTTCTTC

J gene: TRBJ2-1
clone size: medium-sized
V gene: TRBV7-9
D gene: .
CDR3 protein: CASRDPRGPYNEQFF
CDR3 DNA: TGTGCCAGCAGGGACCCTAGAGGGCCCTACAATGAGCAGTTCTTC

J gene: TRBJ2-7
clone size: .
V gene: TRBV18
D gene: TRBD1
CDR3 protein: CASSPPGQGAREQYF
CDR3 DNA: TGTGCCAGCTCACCTCCGGGACAGGGGGCGCGGGAGCAGTACTTC

J gene: TRBJ2-3
clone size: .
V gene: TRBV27
D gene: .
CDR3 protein: CASSLRLSNTDTQYF
CDR3 DNA: TGTGCCAGCAGTTTAAGACTCTCGAACACAGATACGCAGTATTTT

J gene: TRBJ2-7
clone size: .
V gene: TRBV5-8
D gene: .
CDR3 protein: CASSLRGIWKQYF
CDR3 DNA: TGTGCCAGCAGCTTGAGAGGGATTTGGAAGCAGTACTTC

J gene: TRBJ1-1
clone size: .
V gene: TRBV5-1
D gene: .
CDR3 protein: CASSFQIGYTEAFF
CDR3 DNA: TGCGCCAGCAGCTTCCAGATTGGCTACACTGAAGCTTTCTTT

J gene: TRBJ2-5
clone size: .
V gene: TRBV5-4
D gene: TRBD1
CDR3 protein: CASSLAGTGGTQYF
CDR3 DNA: TGTGCCAGCAGCTTGGCCGGGACAGGGGGGACCCAGTACTTC

J gene: TRBJ1-6
clone size: .
V gene: TRBV10-3
D gene: .
CDR3 protein: CAISTEYNSPLHF
CDR3 DNA: TGTGCCATCTCGACAGAGTATAATTCACCCCTCCACTTT

J gene: TRBJ1-5
clone size: .
V gene: TRBV6-1
D gene: TRBD1
CDR3 protein: CASSEAAQRGQNQPQHF
CDR3 DNA: TGTGCCAGCAGTGAAGCAGCTCAAAGGGGGCAGAATCAGCCCCAGCATTTT

J gene: TRBJ1-2
clone size: .
V gene: TRBV7-6
D gene: .
CDR3 protein: CASSLAGLSYTF
CDR3 DNA: TGTGCCAGCAGCTTAGCCGGACTGAGCTACACCTTC

J gene: TRBJ1-5
clone size: .
V gene: TRBV27
D gene: .
CDR3 protein: CASSPGYRNQPQHF
CDR3 DNA: TGTGCCAGCAGTCCAGGATATCGGAATCAGCCCCAGCATTTT

J gene: TRBJ2-6
clone size: .
V gene: TRBV5-1
D gene: .
CDR3 protein: CASSLGGTGANVLTF
CDR3 DNA: TGCGCCAGCAGCTTGGGAGGAACTGGGGCCAACGTCCTGACTTTC

J gene: TRBJ2-1
clone size: .
V gene: TRBV19
D gene: TRBD1
CDR3 protein: CASSTSGTGLRNEQFF
CDR3 DNA: TGTGCCAGTAGTACCTCCGGGACAGGTCTACGTAATGAGCAGTTCTTC

J gene: TRBJ1-4
clone size: .
V gene: TRBV5-1
D gene: .
CDR3 protein: CASSPASGRGEKLFF
CDR3 DNA: TGCGCCAGCAGCCCTGCCTCCGGGAGGGGTGAAAAACTGTTTTTT

J gene: TRBJ1-1
clone size: .
V gene: TRBV7-9
D gene: .
CDR3 protein: CASSGWSTNTEAFF
CDR3 DNA: TGTGCCAGCAGCGGTTGGAGTACGAACACTGAAGCTTTCTTT

J gene: TRBJ2-3
clone size: .
V gene: TRBV2
D gene: TRBD2
CDR3 protein: CASMSAGGQTDTQYF
CDR3 DNA: TGTGCCAGCATGTCGGCGGGAGGCCAAACAGATACGCAGTATTTT

J gene: TRBJ2-7
clone size: .
V gene: TRBV18
D gene: TRBD2
CDR3 protein: CATSPGTSGRQNEQYF
CDR3 DNA: TGTGCCACCTCACCAGGTACTAGCGGGAGACAAAACGAGCAGTACTTC

J gene: TRBJ2-5
clone size: .
V gene: TRBV5-1
D gene: TRBD2
CDR3 protein: CASSPASGGAQETQYF
CDR3 DNA: TGCGCCAGCAGCCCCGCTAGCGGGGGGGCCCAAGAGACCCAGTACTTC

J gene: TRBJ2-2
clone size: .
V gene: TRBV18
D gene: TRBD2
CDR3 protein: CASSRLAGVDAGELFF
CDR3 DNA: TGTGCCAGCTCGCGTTTAGCGGGAGTCGACGCCGGGGAGCTGTTTTTT

J gene: TRBJ1-2
clone size: .
V gene: TRBV28
D gene: TRBD1
CDR3 protein: CASNLQGYGYTF
CDR3 DNA: TGTGCCAGCAATCTACAGGGGTATGGCTACACCTTC

J gene: TRBJ2-1
clone size: .
V gene: TRBV15
D gene: .
CDR3 protein: CATSGGTQSYNEQFF
CDR3 DNA: TGTGCCACCAGCGGGGGGACTCAATCCTACAATGAGCAGTTCTTC

J gene: TRBJ2-7
clone size: .
V gene: TRBV27
D gene: .
CDR3 protein: CASSYRGISYEQYF
CDR3 DNA: TGTGCCAGCAGTTACCGCGGGATCTCCTACGAGCAGTACTTC

J gene: TRBJ1-1
clone size: .
V gene: TRBV18
D gene: .
CDR3 protein: CASSPQGGSEAFF
CDR3 DNA: TGTGCCAGCTCACCTCAAGGGGGTTCTGAAGCTTTCTTT

J gene: TRBJ2-7
clone size: .
V gene: TRBV15
D gene: .
CDR3 protein: CATSRSTGMGNEQYF
CDR3 DNA: TGTGCCACCAGCAGATCAACAGGGATGGGGAACGAGCAGTACTTC

J gene: TRBJ2-1
clone size: .
V gene: TRBV11-3
D gene: TRBD2
CDR3 protein: CASSLGSSGRNEQFF
CDR3 DNA: TGTGCCAGCAGCTTAGGCTCTAGCGGGAGGAATGAGCAGTTCTTC

J gene: TRBJ1-4
clone size: .
V gene: TRBV18
D gene: TRBD1
CDR3 protein: CASSLSRTGVNEKLFF
CDR3 DNA: TGTGCCAGCTCGCTCTCCCGGACAGGCGTTAATGAAAAACTGTTTTTT

J gene: TRBJ1-1
clone size: .
V gene: TRBV5-1
D gene: .
CDR3 protein: CASSFRGTEAFF
CDR3 DNA: TGCGCCAGCAGCTTCAGGGGCACTGAAGCTTTCTTT

J gene: TRBJ2-5
clone size: .
V gene: TRBV5-1
D gene: .
CDR3 protein: CASSLQGTQETQYF
CDR3 DNA: TGCGCCAGCAGCTTGCAGGGAACCCAAGAGACCCAGTACTTC

J gene: TRBJ2-3
clone size: .
V gene: TRBV7-2
D gene: TRBD2
CDR3 protein: CASRSGRAADTQYF
CDR3 DNA: TGTGCCAGCAGGAGCGGGAGGGCCGCAGATACGCAGTATTTT